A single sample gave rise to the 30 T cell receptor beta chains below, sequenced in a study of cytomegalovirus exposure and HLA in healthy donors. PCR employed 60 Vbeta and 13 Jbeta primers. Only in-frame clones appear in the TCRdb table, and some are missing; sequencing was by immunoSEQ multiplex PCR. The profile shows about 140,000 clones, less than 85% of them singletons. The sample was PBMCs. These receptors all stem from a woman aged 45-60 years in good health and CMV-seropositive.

The CDR3 protein is CASSIARTGVSETQYF. CDR3 DNA: TGTGCCAGTAGTATAGCGAGGACAGGGGTCTCCGAGACCCAGTACTTC. V gene TRBV19 combines with J gene TRBJ2-5, with 9 bases fitting TRBD1. The CDR3 is 16 amino acids. V gave up 1 base and J gave up 5 bases; unmatched junction bases: 8. CDR1 and CDR2 from the germline V gene are LNHDA and SQIVND (reference sequence).

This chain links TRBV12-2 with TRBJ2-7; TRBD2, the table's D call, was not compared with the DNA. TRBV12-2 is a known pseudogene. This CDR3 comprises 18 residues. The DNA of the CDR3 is TGTGCAAGTCGTACCCATACCCGGGTCCGGCCGGAATGCTACGAGCAGTACTTC. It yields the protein CASRTHTRVRPECYEQYF.

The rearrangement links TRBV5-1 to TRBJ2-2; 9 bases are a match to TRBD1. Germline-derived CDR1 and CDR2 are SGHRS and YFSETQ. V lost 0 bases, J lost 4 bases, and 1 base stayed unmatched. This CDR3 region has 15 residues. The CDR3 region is CASSLGQGGTGELFF. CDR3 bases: TGCGCCAGCAGCTTGGGACAGGGGGGCACCGGGGAGCTGTTTTTT.

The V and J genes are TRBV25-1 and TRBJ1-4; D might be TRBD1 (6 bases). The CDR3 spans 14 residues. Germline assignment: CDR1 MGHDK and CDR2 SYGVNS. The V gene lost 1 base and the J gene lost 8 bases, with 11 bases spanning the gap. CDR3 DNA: TGTGCCAGCAGTGAATCAGGGGTGGGCGAAAAACTGTTTTTT. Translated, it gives CASSESGVGEKLFF. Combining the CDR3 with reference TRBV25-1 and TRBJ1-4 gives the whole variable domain EADIYQTPRYLVIGTGKKITLECSQTMGHDKMYWYQQDPGMELHLIHYSYGVNSTEKGDLSSESTVSRIRTEHFPLTLESARPSHTSQYLCASSESGVGEKLFFGSGTQLSVL.

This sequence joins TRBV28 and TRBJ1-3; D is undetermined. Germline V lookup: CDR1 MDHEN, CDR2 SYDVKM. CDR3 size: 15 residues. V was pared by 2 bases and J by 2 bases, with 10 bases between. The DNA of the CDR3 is TGTGCCAGCAGTTTAGGCAGGCTTACTGGAAACACCATATATTTT. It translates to CASSLGRLTGNTIYF. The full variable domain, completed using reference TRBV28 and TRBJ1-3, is DVKVTQSSRYLVKRTGEKVFLECVQDMDHENMFWYRQDPGLGLRLIYFSYDVKMKEKGDIPEGYSVSREKKERFSLILESASTNQTSMYLCASSLGRLTGNTIYFGEGSWLTVV.

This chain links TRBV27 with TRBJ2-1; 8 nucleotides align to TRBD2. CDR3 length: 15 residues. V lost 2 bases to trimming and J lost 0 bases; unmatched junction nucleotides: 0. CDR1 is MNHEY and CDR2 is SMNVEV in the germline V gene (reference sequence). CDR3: CASSLAGGSYNEQFF. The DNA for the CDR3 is TGTGCCAGCAGTTTAGCGGGGGGCTCCTACAATGAGCAGTTCTTC.

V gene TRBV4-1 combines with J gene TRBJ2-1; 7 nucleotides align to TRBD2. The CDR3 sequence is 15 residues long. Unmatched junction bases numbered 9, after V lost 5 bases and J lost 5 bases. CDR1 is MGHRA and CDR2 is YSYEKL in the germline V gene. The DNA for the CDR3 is TGCGCCAGCAGCGCCGGATGGCGGGGGAACAATGAGCAGTTCTTC. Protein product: CASSAGWRGNNEQFF.

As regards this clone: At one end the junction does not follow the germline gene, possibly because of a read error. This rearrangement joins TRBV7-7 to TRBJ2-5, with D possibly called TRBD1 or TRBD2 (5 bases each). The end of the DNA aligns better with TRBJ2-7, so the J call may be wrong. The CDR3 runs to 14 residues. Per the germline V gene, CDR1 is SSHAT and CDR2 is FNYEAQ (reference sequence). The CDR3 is CASSLARDSYEQYF. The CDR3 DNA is TGTGCTAGCAGCTTAGCGCGCGACAGCTACGAGCAGTACTTC.

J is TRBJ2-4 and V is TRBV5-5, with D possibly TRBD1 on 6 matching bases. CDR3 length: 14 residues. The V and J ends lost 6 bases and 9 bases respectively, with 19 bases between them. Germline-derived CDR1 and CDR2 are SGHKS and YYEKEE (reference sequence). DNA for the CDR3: TGTGCCAGCACCCATAGCAGGGGTGCGAGCATTCAGTACTTC. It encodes CASTHSRGASIQYF.

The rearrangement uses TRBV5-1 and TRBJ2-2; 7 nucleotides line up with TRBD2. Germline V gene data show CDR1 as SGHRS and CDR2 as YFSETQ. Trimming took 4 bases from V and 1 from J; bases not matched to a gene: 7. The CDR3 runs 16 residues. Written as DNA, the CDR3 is TGCGCCAGCAGCCCTCTAGCGGCAAGGAACACCGGGGAGCTGTTTTTT. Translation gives CASSPLAARNTGELFF. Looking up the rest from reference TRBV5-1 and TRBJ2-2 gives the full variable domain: KAGVTQTPRYLIKTRGQQVTLSCSPISGHRSVSWYQQTPGQGLQFLFEYFSETQRNKGNFPGRFSGRQFSNSRSEMNVSTLELGDSALYLCASSPLAARNTGELFFGEGSRLTVL.

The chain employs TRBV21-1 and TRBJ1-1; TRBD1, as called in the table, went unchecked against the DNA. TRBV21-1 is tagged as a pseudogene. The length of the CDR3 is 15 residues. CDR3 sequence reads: CASSKVEQVNTEAFF. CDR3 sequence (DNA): TGTGCCAGCAGCAAGGTGGAACAGGTGAACACTGAAGCTTTCTTT.

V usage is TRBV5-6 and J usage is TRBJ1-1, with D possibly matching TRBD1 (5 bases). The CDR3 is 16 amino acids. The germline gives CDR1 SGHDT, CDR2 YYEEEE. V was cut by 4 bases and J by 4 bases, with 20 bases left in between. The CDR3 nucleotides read TGTGCCAGCAGCCGTATAGGGGAAGGGGAGGGCACTGAAGCTTTCTTT. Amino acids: CASSRIGEGEGTEAFF.

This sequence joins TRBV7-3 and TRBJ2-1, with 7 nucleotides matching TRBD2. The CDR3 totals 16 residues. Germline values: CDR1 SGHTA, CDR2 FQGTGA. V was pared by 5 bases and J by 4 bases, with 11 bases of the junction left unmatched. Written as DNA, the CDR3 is TGTGCCAGCAGCGCCCTCGGGGGGACGGATTACAATGAGCAGTTCTTC. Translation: CASSALGGTDYNEQFF.

CDR3 nucleotides: TGTGCCAGCAGGGGGGACAGACAGTACTATGGCTACACCTTC. Its translation: CASRGDRQYYGYTF. This chain uses TRBV2 with TRBJ1-2; TRBD1 aligns across 7 bases. Per the germline V gene, CDR1 is SNHLY and CDR2 is FYNNEI. Trimming cost V 6 bases and J 3 bases; bases outside gene matches: 7. The CDR3 runs 14 residues.

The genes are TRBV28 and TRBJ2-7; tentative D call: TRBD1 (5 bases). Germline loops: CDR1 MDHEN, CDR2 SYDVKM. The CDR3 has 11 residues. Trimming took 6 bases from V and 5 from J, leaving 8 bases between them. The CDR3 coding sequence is TGTGCCAGCAGCGACAGCGACGAGCAGTACTTC. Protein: CASSDSDEQYF. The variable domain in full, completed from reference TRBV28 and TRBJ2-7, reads DVKVTQSSRYLVKRTGEKVFLECVQDMDHENMFWYRQDPGLGLRLIYFSYDVKMKEKGDIPEGYSVSREKKERFSLILESASTNQTSMYLCASSDSDEQYFGPGTRLTVT.

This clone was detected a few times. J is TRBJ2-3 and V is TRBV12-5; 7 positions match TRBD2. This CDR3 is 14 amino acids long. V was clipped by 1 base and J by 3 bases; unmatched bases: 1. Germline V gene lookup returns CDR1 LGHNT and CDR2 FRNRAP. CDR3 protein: CASGLGLATDTQYF. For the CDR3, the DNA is TGTGCTAGTGGTTTGGGACTAGCAACAGATACGCAGTATTTT.

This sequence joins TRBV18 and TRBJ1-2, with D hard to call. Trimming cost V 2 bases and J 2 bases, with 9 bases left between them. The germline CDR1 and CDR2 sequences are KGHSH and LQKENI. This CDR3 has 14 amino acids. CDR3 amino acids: CASSPNGENYGYTF. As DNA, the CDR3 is TGTGCCAGCTCACCAAACGGAGAGAACTATGGCTACACCTTC.

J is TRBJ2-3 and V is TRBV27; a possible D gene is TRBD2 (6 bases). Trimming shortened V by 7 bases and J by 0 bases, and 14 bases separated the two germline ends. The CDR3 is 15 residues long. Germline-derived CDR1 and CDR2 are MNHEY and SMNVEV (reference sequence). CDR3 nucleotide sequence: TGTGCCAGCAAACCTTCGGGGAGGAGCACAGATACGCAGTATTTT. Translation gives CASKPSGRSTDTQYF.

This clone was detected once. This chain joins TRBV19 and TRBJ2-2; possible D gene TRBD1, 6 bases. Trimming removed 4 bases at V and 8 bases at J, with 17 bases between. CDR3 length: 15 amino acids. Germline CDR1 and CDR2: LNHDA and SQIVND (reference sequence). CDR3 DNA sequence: TGTGCCAGTAGTACCTGGGACAAATCTGGGGGGGAGCTGTTTTTT. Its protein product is CASSTWDKSGGELFF.

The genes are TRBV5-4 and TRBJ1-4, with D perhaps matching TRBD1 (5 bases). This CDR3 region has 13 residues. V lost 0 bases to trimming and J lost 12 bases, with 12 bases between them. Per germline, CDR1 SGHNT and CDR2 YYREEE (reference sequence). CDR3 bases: TGTGCCAGCAGCTTGGAAAGGGGCAATGAACTGTTTTTT. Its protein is CASSLERGNELFF. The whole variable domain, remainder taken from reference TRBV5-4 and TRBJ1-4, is ETGVTQSPTHLIKTRGQQVTLRCSSQSGHNTVSWYQQALGQGPQFIFQYYREEENGRGNFPPRFSGLQFPNYSSELNVNALELDDSALYLCASSLERGNELFFGSGTQLSVL.

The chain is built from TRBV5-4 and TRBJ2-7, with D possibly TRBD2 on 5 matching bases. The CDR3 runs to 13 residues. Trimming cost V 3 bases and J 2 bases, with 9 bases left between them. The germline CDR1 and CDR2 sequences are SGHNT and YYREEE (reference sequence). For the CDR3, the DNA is TGTGCCAGCAGCTCCTCCGGGACCTACGAGCAGTACTTC. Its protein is CASSSSGTYEQYF.

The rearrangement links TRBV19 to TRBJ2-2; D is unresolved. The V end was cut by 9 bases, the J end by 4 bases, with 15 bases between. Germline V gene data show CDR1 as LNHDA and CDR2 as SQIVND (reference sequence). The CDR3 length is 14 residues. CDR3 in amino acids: CASGAGSGTGELFF. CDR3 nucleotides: TGTGCCAGCGGTGCCGGGTCGGGCACCGGGGAGCTGTTTTTT.

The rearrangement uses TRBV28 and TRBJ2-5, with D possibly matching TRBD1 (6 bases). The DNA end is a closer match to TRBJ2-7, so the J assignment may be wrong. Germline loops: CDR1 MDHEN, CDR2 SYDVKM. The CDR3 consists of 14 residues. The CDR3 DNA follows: TGTGCCAGCAGCCAAGGGGGTGGGACCTACGAGCAGTACTTC. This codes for CASSQGGGTYEQYF.

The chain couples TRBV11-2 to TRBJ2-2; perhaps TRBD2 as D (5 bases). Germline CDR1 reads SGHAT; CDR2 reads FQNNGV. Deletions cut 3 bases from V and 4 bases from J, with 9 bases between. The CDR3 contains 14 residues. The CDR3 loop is CASSLRAFTGELFF. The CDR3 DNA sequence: TGTGCCAGCAGCTTGAGGGCCTTCACCGGGGAGCTGTTTTTT.

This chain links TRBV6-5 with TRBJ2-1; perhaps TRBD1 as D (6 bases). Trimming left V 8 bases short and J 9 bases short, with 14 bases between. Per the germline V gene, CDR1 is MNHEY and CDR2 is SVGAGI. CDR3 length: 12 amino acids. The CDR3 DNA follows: TGTGCCAGCGGTCACAGGGTGGGTGAGCAGTTCTTC. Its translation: CASGHRVGEQFF.

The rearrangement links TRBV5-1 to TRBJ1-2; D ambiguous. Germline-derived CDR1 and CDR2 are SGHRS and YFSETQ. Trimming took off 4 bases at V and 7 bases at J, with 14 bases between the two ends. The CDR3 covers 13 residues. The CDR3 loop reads CASSPSGESGYTF. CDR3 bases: TGCGCCAGCAGCCCGTCCGGGGAATCTGGCTACACCTTC.

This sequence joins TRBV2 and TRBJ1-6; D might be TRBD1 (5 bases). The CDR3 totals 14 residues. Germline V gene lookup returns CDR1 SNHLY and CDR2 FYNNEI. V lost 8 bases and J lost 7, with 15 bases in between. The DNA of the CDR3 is TGTGCCAGCGGGGCCCGGGCGGAGAATTCACCCCTCCACTTT. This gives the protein CASGARAENSPLHF.

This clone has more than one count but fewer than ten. In nucleotides, the CDR3 is TGCGCCAGCAGCTGGGACAGGGCCCAAGAGACCCAGTACTTC. Translated: CASSWDRAQETQYF. The rearrangement joins TRBV5-1 to TRBJ2-5; TRBD1 matches at 9 bases. Per the germline V gene, CDR1 is SGHRS and CDR2 is YFSETQ. After removal of 3 bases from V and 1 base from J, the junction contained 1 base not matched to a gene. This CDR3 spans 14 amino acids.

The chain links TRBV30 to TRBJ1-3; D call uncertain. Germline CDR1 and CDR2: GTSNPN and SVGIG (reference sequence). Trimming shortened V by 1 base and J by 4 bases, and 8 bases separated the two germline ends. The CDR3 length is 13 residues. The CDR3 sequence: CAWSAHSGNTIYF. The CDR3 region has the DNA TGTGCCTGGAGTGCCCACAGCGGAAACACCATATATTTT.

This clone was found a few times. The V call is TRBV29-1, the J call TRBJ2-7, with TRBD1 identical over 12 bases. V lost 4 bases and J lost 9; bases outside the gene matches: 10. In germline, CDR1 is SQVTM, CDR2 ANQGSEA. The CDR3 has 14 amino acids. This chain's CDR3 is CSVGGGTGGAVQYF. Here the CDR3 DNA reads TGCAGCGTTGGTGGGGGGACAGGGGGCGCGGTGCAGTACTTC.